This T cell receptor (beta chain) is from a study of T cell responses to AZD1222 COVID-19 vaccine. Overall study: Pooled together were second doses at about 4 or about 12 weeks.

General study results and limits: Spike-specific TCR repertoires showed rising breadth and depth after two AZD1222 doses. A mostly white British donor set with more females was recruited, and clonal diversity was possibly underestimated. Repertoire sampling happened only post peak T cell response.

The ends were cut back, 9 bases at V and 4 bases at J, with 16 bases in the middle. The CDR3 spans 13 residues. The germline V gene has CDR1 SGHTA and CDR2 FQGNSA. To note about this clone: Its specificity is not known.

Clones were read by immunoSEQ multiplex PCR, and TCRdb kept only the in-frame ones, dropping some. In the table there are 95,000 to 150,000 clones, around 94% of which are singletons. The sequence was obtained from an adult in good health. The source material was peripheral blood, sampled on day 0 of AZD1222 vaccination. V is TRBV7-2 and J is TRBJ2-7; either TRBD1 or TRBD2 may supply D (6 bases each). As DNA, the CDR3 is TGTGCCAGTGGAAGGGGGGCAGGGTACGAGCAGTACTTC. Protein product: CASGRGAGYEQYF.